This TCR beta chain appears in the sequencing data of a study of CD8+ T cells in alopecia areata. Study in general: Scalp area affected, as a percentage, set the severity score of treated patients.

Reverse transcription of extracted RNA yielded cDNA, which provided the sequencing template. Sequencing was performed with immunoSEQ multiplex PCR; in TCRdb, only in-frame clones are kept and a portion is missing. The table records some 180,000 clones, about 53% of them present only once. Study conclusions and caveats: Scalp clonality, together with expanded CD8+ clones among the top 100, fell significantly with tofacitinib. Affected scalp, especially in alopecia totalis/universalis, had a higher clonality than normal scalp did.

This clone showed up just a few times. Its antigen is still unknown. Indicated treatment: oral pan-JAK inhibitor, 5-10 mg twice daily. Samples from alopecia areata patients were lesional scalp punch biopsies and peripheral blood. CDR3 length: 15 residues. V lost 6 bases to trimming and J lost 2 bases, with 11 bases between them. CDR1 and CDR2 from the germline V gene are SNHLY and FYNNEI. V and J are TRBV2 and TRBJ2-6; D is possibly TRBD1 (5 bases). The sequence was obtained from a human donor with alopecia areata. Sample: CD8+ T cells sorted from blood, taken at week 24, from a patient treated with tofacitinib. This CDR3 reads CASRGLVAGANVLTF. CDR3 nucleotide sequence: TGTGCCAGCAGGGGGCTGGTTGCTGGGGCCAACGTCCTGACTTTC. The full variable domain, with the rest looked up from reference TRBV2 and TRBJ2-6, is EPEVTQTPSHQVTQMGQEVILRCVPISNHLYFYWYRQILGQKVEFLVSFYNNEISEKSEIFDDQFSVERPDGSNFTLKIRSTKLEDSAMYFCASRGLVAGANVLTFGAGSRLTVL.